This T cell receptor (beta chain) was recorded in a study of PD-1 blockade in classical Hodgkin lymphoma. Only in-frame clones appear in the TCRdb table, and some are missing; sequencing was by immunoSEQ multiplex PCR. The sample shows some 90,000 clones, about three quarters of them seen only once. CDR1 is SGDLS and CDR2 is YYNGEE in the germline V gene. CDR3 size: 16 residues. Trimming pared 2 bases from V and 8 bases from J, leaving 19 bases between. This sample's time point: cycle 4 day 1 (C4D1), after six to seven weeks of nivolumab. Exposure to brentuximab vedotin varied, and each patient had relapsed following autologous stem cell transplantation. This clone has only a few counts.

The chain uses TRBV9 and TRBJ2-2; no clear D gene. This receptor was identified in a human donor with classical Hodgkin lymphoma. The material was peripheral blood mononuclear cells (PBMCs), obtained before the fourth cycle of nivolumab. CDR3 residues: CASSVVQRPSIGELFF. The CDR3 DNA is TGTGCCAGCAGCGTTGTCCAGAGGCCCAGTATAGGGGAGCTGTTTTTT.